This T cell receptor beta chain was documented in a study of blood T cell repertoires in COVID-19. The CDR3 runs 14 residues. V was shortened by 5 bases and J by 0 bases, with 11 bases between the two germline ends. Germline lookup yields CDR1 SGHVS and CDR2 FQNEAQ. Assay used: immunoSEQ multiplex PCR; TCRdb lists only in-frame clones, some missing. The sample records roughly 63,000 clones, 70% to 80% being singletons. The V call is TRBV7-8, the J call TRBJ2-7, with D tentatively TRBD2 (6 bases). This receptor was taken from a human donor in a cohort sampled during active COVID-19. Sequenced sample: peripheral blood. The CDR3, as DNA: TGTGCCAGCAGCCCCCGGGGGAACTCCTACGAGCAGTACTTC. Translated: CASSPRGNSYEQYF.